The 28 T cell receptor beta chains reported below all come from one sample, sequenced in a study of cytomegalovirus exposure and HLA in healthy donors. Some clones are missing from TCRdb's copy, which holds only in-frame ones; the method was immunoSEQ multiplex PCR. The sample shows 200,000 to 250,000 clones, about 87% of them seen only once. The sequenced sample consisted of PBMCs. The receptors were gathered from a man aged 18 to 30 in good health and CMV-seronegative.

The rearrangement joins TRBV5-6 to TRBJ2-2, with D hard to call. CDR1 SGHDT and CDR2 YYEEEE come from the germline V gene. This CDR3 contains 14 residues. V shed 0 bases and J shed 1 base, with 4 bases lying between them. CDR3 DNA: TGTGCCAGCAGCTTGGGGCAGAACACCGGGGAGCTGTTTTTT. This codes for CASSLGQNTGELFF.

The chain carries TRBV7-2 and TRBJ1-2; TRBD1 matches at 8 bases. The CDR3 covers 14 residues. V gave up 5 bases and J gave up 6 bases; unmatched junction bases: 8. Germline-derived CDR1 and CDR2 are SGHTA and FQGNSA. The DNA for the CDR3 is TGTGCCAGCAGCGCCGGGACAGGTAGTGATGGCTACACCTTC. It codes for CASSAGTGSDGYTF.

This clone has just a few counts. The J gene is TRBJ2-7, the V gene TRBV20-1, with TRBD2 as a possible D gene (6 bases). Trimming took off 3 bases at V and 10 bases at J, with 13 bases between the two ends. Germline V CDR1 and CDR2: DFQATT, SNEGSKA (reference sequence). CDR3 length equals 11 residues. The CDR3 loop reads CSASWDFAQYF. CDR3 sequence (DNA): TGCAGTGCTAGTTGGGACTTTGCTCAGTACTTC.

The chain joins TRBV28 to TRBJ2-7; D remains ambiguous. V lost 1 base and J lost 0, with 7 bases in between. The CDR3 spans 14 residues. The germline V gene encodes CDR1 MDHEN and CDR2 SYDVKM. The CDR3 DNA reads as TGTGCCAGCAGTTTATTGGAGAGCTCCTACGAGCAGTACTTC. Translation gives CASSLLESSYEQYF.

V usage is TRBV9 and J usage is TRBJ2-3; D is uncertain. Per germline, CDR1 SGDLS and CDR2 YYNGEE. Trimming pared 3 bases from V and 7 bases from J, leaving 9 bases between. This CDR3 is 12 amino acids long. CDR3 nucleotides: TGTGCCAGCAGCGGTGCGGAGAATACGCAGTATTTT. It is translated as CASSGAENTQYF.

The table lists this clone with a count of one. This chain's CDR3 is CATGTSGSYEQYF. The CDR3 DNA sequence: TGTGCCACCGGGACTAGCGGGAGCTACGAGCAGTACTTC. The chain has TRBV5-4 and TRBJ2-7; 14 nucleotides align to TRBD2. The germline V gene has CDR1 SGHNT and CDR2 YYREEE (reference sequence). The CDR3 extends over 13 amino acids. Trimming took 9 bases from V and 3 from J; bases not matched to a gene: 2.

This clone was observed once. CDR3 sequence reads: CASSESGAGGITTYEQYF. The CDR3 region has the DNA TGTGCCAGCAGTGAATCTGGGGCCGGGGGGATAACAACATACGAGCAGTACTTC. V is TRBV6-1 and J is TRBJ2-7, with 7 bases aligning to TRBD2. Trimming at V came to 2 bases and at J to 4 bases, leaving 17 bases not matched to a gene. CDR1 is MNHNS and CDR2 is SASEGT in the germline V gene. This CDR3 contains 18 residues.

V gene TRBV7-2 combines with J gene TRBJ2-7, with 12 positions matching TRBD2. The CDR3 sequence is 14 residues long. V dropped 3 bases and J dropped 4; count of bases not matched to a gene: 1. Looked up from germline, CDR1 is SGHTA and CDR2 is FQGNSA. This CDR3 reads CASSLTSGRYEQYF. In nucleotides, the CDR3 is TGTGCCAGCAGCTTGACTAGCGGGAGATACGAGCAGTACTTC. The full variable domain, with the rest looked up from reference TRBV7-2 and TRBJ2-7, is GAGVSQSPSNKVTEKGKDVELRCDPISGHTALYWYRQSLGQGLEFLIYFQGNSAPDKSGLPSDRFSAERTGGSVSTLTIQRTQQEDSAVYLCASSLTSGRYEQYFGPGTRLTVT.

The chain's CDR3 is CASSPDRVTGELFF. The DNA for the CDR3 is TGCGCCAGCAGCCCAGACAGGGTCACCGGGGAGCTGTTTTTT. This rearrangement joins TRBV5-1 to TRBJ2-2, with 7 positions matching TRBD1. This CDR3 region has 14 residues. CDR1 SGHRS and CDR2 YFSETQ come from the germline V gene. With 4 bases clipped from V and 4 bases from J, the junction kept 4 bases outside the gene matches.

The chain uses TRBV7-9 and TRBJ2-1; 11 bases match TRBD2. CDR1 is SEHNR and CDR2 is FQNEAQ in the germline V gene (reference sequence). J gave up 3 bases and V 5 bases, and 3 bases lay outside the gene matches. The CDR3 extends over 15 amino acids. This CDR3 reads CASSITSGGYNEQFF. The CDR3 DNA follows: TGTGCCAGCAGCATCACTAGCGGGGGCTACAATGAGCAGTTCTTC.

V and J are TRBV6-1 and TRBJ2-7, with 7 bases that match TRBD1. The CDR3 contains 15 residues. Germline CDR1 reads MNHNS; CDR2 reads SASEGT. Trimming took 6 bases from V and 3 from J; bases not matched to a gene: 11. The CDR3 DNA reads as TGTGCCAGCAGGCCCGGGACAGAGATATTCTACGAGCAGTACTTC. Protein sequence: CASRPGTEIFYEQYF.

The rearrangement links TRBV9 to TRBJ2-5; TRBD2 aligns across 7 bases. J lost 5 bases, V lost 4 bases, and 8 bases had no gene match. Germline V gives CDR1 SGDLS, CDR2 YYNGEE. The CDR3 has 14 residues. The CDR3 spells CASSPLEGGETQYF. The CDR3 DNA is TGTGCCAGCAGCCCCCTAGAGGGAGGGGAGACCCAGTACTTC.

This sequence joins TRBV19 and TRBJ2-7; D unclear. V lost 3 bases and J lost 3, with 6 bases in between. Germline CDR1 LNHDA, CDR2 SQIVND (reference sequence). CDR3 size: 12 residues. The CDR3 is CASSISSYEQYF. CDR3 nucleotide sequence: TGTGCCAGTAGTATTTCCAGCTACGAGCAGTACTTC.

V is TRBV28 and J is TRBJ2-1, with D perhaps TRBD1 (5 bases). Germline CDR1 is MDHEN and CDR2 is SYDVKM. Deletions cut 10 bases from V and 7 bases from J, with 14 bases between. The CDR3 length is 12 residues. Here the CDR3 reads CATHRQSNEQFF. The CDR3 nucleotides are TGTGCCACCCATCGACAGTCAAATGAGCAGTTCTTC.

The rearrangement uses TRBV11-2 and TRBJ2-7, with D tentatively TRBD1 (5 bases). The CDR3 covers 13 residues. Germline lookup yields CDR1 SGHAT and CDR2 FQNNGV. V dropped 4 bases and J dropped 0 bases, with 7 bases sitting between them. DNA of the CDR3: TGTGCCAGCAGCTGGACAAGCTCCTACGAGCAGTACTTC. Its translation is CASSWTSSYEQYF.

In this sample, this clone turned up once. The chain employs TRBV4-1 and TRBJ2-2; D is undetermined. Germline values: CDR1 MGHRA, CDR2 YSYEKL. The CDR3 is 13 amino acids. V lost 1 base and J lost 5, with 5 bases in between. CDR3: CASSQARTGELFF. CDR3 sequence (DNA): TGCGCCAGCAGCCAAGCTCGTACCGGGGAGCTGTTTTTT.

The rearrangement uses TRBV4-1 and TRBJ2-5; 10 positions match TRBD2. The CDR3 has 14 amino acids. V lost 5 bases to trimming and J lost 5 bases; unmatched junction nucleotides: 5. Germline values: CDR1 MGHRA, CDR2 YSYEKL. The CDR3 sequence: CASSTLAGEETQYF. For the CDR3, the DNA is TGCGCCAGCAGCACCCTAGCGGGAGAGGAGACCCAGTACTTC.

The V gene is TRBV4-2, the J gene TRBJ2-7; TRBD2 matches at 11 bases. Trimming cost V 0 bases and J 3 bases; bases outside gene matches: 7. The CDR3 covers 17 residues. The germline V gene encodes CDR1 LGHNA and CDR2 YNFKEQ. CDR3 bases: TGTGCCAGCAGCCAAGATTCGACTAGCGGGACTATCTACGAGCAGTACTTC. Translated, it gives CASSQDSTSGTIYEQYF.

This chain links TRBV13 with TRBJ1-6; 8 bases map to TRBD1. CDR3 length: 15 amino acids. The J segment lost 8 bases and the V segment lost 6 bases, leaving 9 bases of the junction unmatched. Germline assignment: CDR1 PRHDT and CDR2 FYEKMQ (reference sequence). The CDR3 DNA reads TGTGCCAGCAGAAAACGGACAGGGATCGATTCACCCCTCCACTTT. Its translation: CASRKRTGIDSPLHF.

The chain couples TRBV2 to TRBJ2-5, with 7 positions matching TRBD2. Germline V gives CDR1 SNHLY, CDR2 FYNNEI. J gave up 2 bases and V 8 bases, and 2 bases lay outside the gene matches. This CDR3 has 12 residues. CDR3 region: CASRGVQETQYF. CDR3 coding DNA: TGTGCCAGCCGGGGGGTGCAAGAGACCCAGTACTTC.

The chain uses TRBV28 and TRBJ2-5, with 8 nucleotides matching TRBD2. V shed 7 bases, J shed 9 bases, and the junction held 10 bases outside the gene matches. The CDR3 runs 13 residues. Looked up from germline, CDR1 is MDHEN and CDR2 is SYDVKM. CDR3 nucleotides: TGTGCCAGCATGGCGGGAGGCCGTCGGGCCCAGTACTTC. As protein: CASMAGGRRAQYF.

The chain joins TRBV9 to TRBJ2-3; D gene unclear. CDR1 is SGDLS, CDR2 YYNGEE, per germline. The CDR3 sequence is 13 residues long. Trimming removed 7 bases from V and 3 bases from J, with 12 bases in between. The CDR3 nucleotides read TGTGCCAGCGTTCCCGCCGGGACAGATACGCAGTATTTT. Its protein is CASVPAGTDTQYF. The entire variable domain, with the rest obtained from reference TRBV9 and TRBJ2-3, is as follows: DSGVTQTPKHLITATGQRVTLRCSPRSGDLSVYWYQQSLDQGLQFLIQYYNGEERAKGNILERFSAQQFPDLHSELNLSSLELGDSALYFCASVPAGTDTQYFGPGTRLTVL.

In its sample, this clone was seen once. CDR3 DNA sequence: TGTGCCAGCAGCTTATATGGGACTAGTCCCTACGAGCAGTACTTC. This sequence encodes CASSLYGTSPYEQYF. The rearrangement joins TRBV7-2 to TRBJ2-7; 8 bases line up with TRBD2. The V gene's germline CDR1 is SGHTA and CDR2 FQGNSA. V was pared by 2 bases and J by 2 bases, with 5 bases of the junction left unmatched. The CDR3 length is 15 residues.

The gene calls are TRBV4-3 and TRBJ1-2; possibly TRBD1 for D (5 bases). Germline lookup yields CDR1 LGHNA and CDR2 YSLEER. V dropped 0 bases and J dropped 7 bases, with 18 bases sitting between them. The CDR3 length is 16 residues. Written as DNA, the CDR3 is TGCGCCAGCAGCCAAGAAAAGGGACTCAACCCCCTTGGCTACACCTTC. It codes for CASSQEKGLNPLGYTF.

The chain recombines TRBV7-2 with TRBJ1-5, with a weak D call TRBD1 (6 bases). V dropped 2 bases and J dropped 1 base, with 9 bases sitting between them. CDR3 length: 15 residues. The germline V gene has CDR1 SGHTA and CDR2 FQGNSA. The CDR3 spells CASSLLGASNQPQHF. The CDR3, as DNA: TGTGCCAGCAGCTTATTGGGGGCGAGCAATCAGCCCCAGCATTTT.

This chain uses TRBV30 with TRBJ2-1, with 7 nucleotides matching TRBD2. The CDR3 runs to 14 residues. Germline loops: CDR1 GTSNPN, CDR2 SVGIG (reference sequence). The J segment lost 3 bases and the V segment lost 6 bases, leaving 8 bases of the junction unmatched. This CDR3 is CACKREAFYNEQFF. The CDR3 coding sequence is TGTGCCTGTAAACGGGAGGCTTTCTACAATGAGCAGTTCTTC. The full variable domain, in which reference TRBV30 and TRBJ2-1 provide the parts outside the CDR3, is SQTIHQWPATLVQPVGSPLSLECTVEGTSNPNLYWYRQAAGRGLQLLFYSVGIGQISSEVPQNLSASRPQDRQFILSSKKLLLSDSGFYLCACKREAFYNEQFFGPGTRLTVL.

The chain is built from TRBV5-8 and TRBJ2-7, with D maybe TRBD1 (6 bases). The CDR3 is 14 amino acids. Germline V gene lookup returns CDR1 SGHTS and CDR2 YDEGEE. Trimming removed 1 base at V and 0 bases at J, with 8 bases between. CDR3 nucleotides: TGTGCCAGCAGCTTGCCAGGGGCCTCCTACGAGCAGTACTTC. Protein: CASSLPGASYEQYF.

The CDR3 spells CASSQDNRASNQPQHF. The CDR3 region has the DNA TGCGCCAGCAGCCAAGATAACAGGGCAAGCAATCAGCCCCAGCATTTT. The J gene is TRBJ1-5, the V gene TRBV4-3; tentatively, D is TRBD1 (6 bases). The CDR3 is made up of 16 amino acids. V was pared by 0 bases and J by 1 base, with 10 bases between. Germline CDR1 is LGHNA and CDR2 is YSLEER.